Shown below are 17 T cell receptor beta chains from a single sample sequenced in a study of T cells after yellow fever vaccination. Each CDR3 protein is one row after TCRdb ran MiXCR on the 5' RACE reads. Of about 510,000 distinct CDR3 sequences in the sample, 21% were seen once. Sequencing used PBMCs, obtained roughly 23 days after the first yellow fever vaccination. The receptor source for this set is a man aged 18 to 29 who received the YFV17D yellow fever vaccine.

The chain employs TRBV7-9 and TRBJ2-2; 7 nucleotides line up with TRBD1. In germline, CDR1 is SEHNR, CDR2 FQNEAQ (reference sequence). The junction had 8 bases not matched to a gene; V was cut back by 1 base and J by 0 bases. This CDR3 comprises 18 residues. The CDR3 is CASSLGRRTGTNTGELFF. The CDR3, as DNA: TGTGCCAGCAGCTTAGGTCGCCGGACAGGAACGAACACCGGGGAGCTGTTTTTT.

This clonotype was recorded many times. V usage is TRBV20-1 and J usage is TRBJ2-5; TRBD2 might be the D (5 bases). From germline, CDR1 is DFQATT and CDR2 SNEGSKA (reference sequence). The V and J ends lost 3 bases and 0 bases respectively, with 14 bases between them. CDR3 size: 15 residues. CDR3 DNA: TGCAGTGCTAGCCCCCGTGGAGGCCACCAAGAGACCCAGTACTTC. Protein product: CSASPRGGHQETQYF.

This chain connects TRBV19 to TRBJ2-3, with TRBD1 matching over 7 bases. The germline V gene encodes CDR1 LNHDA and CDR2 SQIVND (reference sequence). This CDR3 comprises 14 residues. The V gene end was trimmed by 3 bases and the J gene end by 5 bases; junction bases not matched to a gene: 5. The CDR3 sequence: CASSINTGVDTQYF. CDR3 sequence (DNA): TGTGCCAGTAGTATCAATACAGGGGTAGATACGCAGTATTTT.

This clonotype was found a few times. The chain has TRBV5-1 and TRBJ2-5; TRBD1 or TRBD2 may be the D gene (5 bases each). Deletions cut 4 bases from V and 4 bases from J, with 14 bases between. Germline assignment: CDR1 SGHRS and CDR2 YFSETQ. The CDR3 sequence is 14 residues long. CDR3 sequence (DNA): TGCGCCAGCAGCACCGGGGCGCAGGGAGAGACCCAGTACTTC. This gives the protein CASSTGAQGETQYF.

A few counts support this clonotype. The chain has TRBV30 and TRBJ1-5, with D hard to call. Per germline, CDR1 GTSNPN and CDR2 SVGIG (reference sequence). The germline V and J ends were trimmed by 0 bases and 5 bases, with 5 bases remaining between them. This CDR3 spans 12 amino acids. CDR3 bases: TGTGCCTGGAGTGTCCAAGATCAGCCCCAGCATTTT. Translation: CAWSVQDQPQHF. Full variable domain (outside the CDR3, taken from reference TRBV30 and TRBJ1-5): SQTIHQWPATLVQPVGSPLSLECTVEGTSNPNLYWYRQAAGRGLQLLFYSVGIGQISSEVPQNLSASRPQDRQFILSSKKLLLSDSGFYLCAWSVQDQPQHFGDGTRLSIL.

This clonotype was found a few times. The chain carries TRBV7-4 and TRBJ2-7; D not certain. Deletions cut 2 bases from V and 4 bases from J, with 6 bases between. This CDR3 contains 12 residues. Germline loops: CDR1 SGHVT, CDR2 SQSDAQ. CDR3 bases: TGTGCCAGCAGCTTACGGGTTTACGAGCAGTACGTC. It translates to CASSLRVYEQYV.

DNA for the CDR3: TGTGCCAGCAGTTTAACCACGGGAAGAGCCTACGAGCAGTACTTC. It encodes CASSLTTGRAYEQYF. V usage is TRBV12-3 or TRBV12-4 and J usage is TRBJ2-7; D is perhaps TRBD2 (5 bases). Trimming removed 2 bases at V and 2 bases at J, with 13 bases between. The CDR3 consists of 15 residues.

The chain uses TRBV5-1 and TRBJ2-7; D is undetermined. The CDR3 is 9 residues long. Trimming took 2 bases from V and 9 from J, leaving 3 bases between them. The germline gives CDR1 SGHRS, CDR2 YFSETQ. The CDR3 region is CASSLRQYF. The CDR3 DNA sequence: TGCGCCAGCAGCTTACGGCAGTACTTC.

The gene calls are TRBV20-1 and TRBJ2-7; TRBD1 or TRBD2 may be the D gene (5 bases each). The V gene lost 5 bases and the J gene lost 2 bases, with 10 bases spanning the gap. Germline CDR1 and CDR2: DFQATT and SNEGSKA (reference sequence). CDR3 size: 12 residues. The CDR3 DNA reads TGCAGTGCTGGGGGAGTAGCCTACGAGCAGTACTTC. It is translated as CSAGGVAYEQYF.

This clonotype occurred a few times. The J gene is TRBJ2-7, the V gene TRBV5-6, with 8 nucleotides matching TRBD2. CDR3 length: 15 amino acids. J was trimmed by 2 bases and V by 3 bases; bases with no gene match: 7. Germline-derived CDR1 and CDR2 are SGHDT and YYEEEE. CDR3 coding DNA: TGTGCCAGCAGCTCGGGCTCGGGGGGGACCTACGAGCAGTACTTC. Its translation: CASSSGSGGTYEQYF.

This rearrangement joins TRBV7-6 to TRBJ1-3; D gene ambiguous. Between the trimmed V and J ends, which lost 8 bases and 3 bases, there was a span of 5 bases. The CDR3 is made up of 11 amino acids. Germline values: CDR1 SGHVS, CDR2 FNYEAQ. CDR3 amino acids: CASRGGNTIYF. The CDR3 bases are TGTGCCAGCCGAGGTGGAAACACCATATATTTT.

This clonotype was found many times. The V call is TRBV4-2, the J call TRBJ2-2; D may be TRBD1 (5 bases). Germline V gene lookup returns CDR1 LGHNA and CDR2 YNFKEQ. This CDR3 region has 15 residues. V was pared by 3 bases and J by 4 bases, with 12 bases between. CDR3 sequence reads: CASSQTEGATGELFF. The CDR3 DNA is TGTGCCAGCAGCCAGACGGAAGGGGCCACCGGGGAGCTGTTTTTT.

CDR3 sequence (DNA): TGTGCCAGCAGTGGTAAACACTATGGCTACACCTTC. Its protein is CASSGKHYGYTF. The genes are TRBV28 and TRBJ1-2; D is unclear. This CDR3 is 12 amino acids long. CDR1 and CDR2 (germline): MDHEN, SYDVKM. Trimming removed 5 bases from V and 3 bases from J, with 7 bases in between.

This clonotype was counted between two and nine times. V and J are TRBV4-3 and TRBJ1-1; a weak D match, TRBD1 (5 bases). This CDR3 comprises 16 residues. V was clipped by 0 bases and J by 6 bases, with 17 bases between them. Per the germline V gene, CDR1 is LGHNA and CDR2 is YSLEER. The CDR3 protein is CASSQEGGKVTSEAFF. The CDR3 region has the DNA TGCGCCAGCAGCCAAGAGGGGGGGAAAGTTACCTCTGAAGCTTTCTTT.

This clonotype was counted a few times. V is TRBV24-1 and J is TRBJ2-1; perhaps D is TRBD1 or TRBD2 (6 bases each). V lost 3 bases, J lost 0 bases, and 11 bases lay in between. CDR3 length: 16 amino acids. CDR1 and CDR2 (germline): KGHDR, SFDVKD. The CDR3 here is CATSDPGASSYNEQFF. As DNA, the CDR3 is TGTGCCACCAGTGATCCGGGGGCGAGCTCCTACAATGAGCAGTTCTTC.

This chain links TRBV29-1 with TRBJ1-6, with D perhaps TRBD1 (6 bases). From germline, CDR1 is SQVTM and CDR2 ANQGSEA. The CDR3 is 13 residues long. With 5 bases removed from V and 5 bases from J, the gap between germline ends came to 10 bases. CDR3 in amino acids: CSVRQANNSPLHF. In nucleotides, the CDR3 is TGCAGCGTTCGACAGGCCAATAATTCACCCCTCCACTTT.

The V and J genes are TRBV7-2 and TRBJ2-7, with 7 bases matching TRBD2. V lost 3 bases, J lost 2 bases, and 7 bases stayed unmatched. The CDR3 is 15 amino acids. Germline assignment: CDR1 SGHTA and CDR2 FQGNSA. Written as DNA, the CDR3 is TGTGCCAGCAGCTTGGGGGGGGGAAAAACCTACGAGCAGTACTTC. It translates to CASSLGGGKTYEQYF.